Listed here are 16 T cell receptor beta chains from one sample, sequenced in a study of cytomegalovirus exposure and HLA in healthy donors. The PCR employed 60 Vbeta primers together with 13 Jbeta primers. Assay: immunoSEQ multiplex PCR; the TCRdb copy retains only in-frame clones and omits some. The sample holds 80,000 to 95,000 clones, roughly two thirds seen once. Sequenced sample: PBMCs. All receptors derive from a woman aged 45-60 years in good health and CMV-seropositive.

The rearrangement joins TRBV5-6 to TRBJ2-5, with 8 bases that match TRBD1. The CDR3 length is 15 residues. V shed 3 bases, J shed 5 bases, and the junction held 9 bases outside the gene matches. Germline CDR1 SGHDT, CDR2 YYEEEE. CDR3 region: CASSWSGGAWETQYF. The DNA of the CDR3 is TGTGCCAGCAGCTGGTCAGGGGGCGCGTGGGAGACCCAGTACTTC.

The sample holds one count of this clone. The J gene is TRBJ1-4, the V gene TRBV9; no clear D gene. There are 14 residues in the CDR3. The ends were cut back, 7 bases at V and 4 bases at J, with 14 bases in the middle. Per the germline V gene, CDR1 is SGDLS and CDR2 is YYNGEE. CDR3 sequence: CASSGEPLNEKLFF. The CDR3, as DNA: TGTGCCAGCTCCGGGGAGCCCCTTAATGAAAAACTGTTTTTT.

CDR3 in amino acids: CASSVFSADTQYF. For the CDR3, the DNA is TGTGCCAGCAGTGTATTTTCCGCAGATACGCAGTATTTT. This chain links TRBV25-1 with TRBJ2-3; the D is unclear. V was pared by 4 bases and J by 4 bases, with 9 bases between. CDR3 length equals 13 residues. The germline V gene encodes CDR1 MGHDK and CDR2 SYGVNS.

The chain carries TRBV20-1 and TRBJ2-7; 7 bases line up with TRBD2. V was clipped by 3 bases and J by 7 bases; unmatched bases: 3. There are 11 residues in the CDR3. Germline V gene lookup returns CDR1 DFQATT and CDR2 SNEGSKA (reference sequence). CDR3 DNA: TGCAGTGCTAGGACCGGGGGGGAGCAGTACTTC. Protein product: CSARTGGEQYF.

This clone was seen a few times. V and J are TRBV29-1 and TRBJ2-4; a weak D match, TRBD2 (5 bases). The CDR3 contains 12 residues. Germline V gives CDR1 SQVTM, CDR2 ANQGSEA. The V and J ends lost 7 bases and 3 bases respectively, with 10 bases between them. This CDR3 is CSAELVKNIQYF. CDR3 nucleotide sequence: TGCAGCGCCGAACTAGTCAAAAACATTCAGTACTTC.

V gene TRBV5-1 combines with J gene TRBJ2-7, with 7 bases fitting TRBD1. This CDR3 comprises 14 residues. Germline CDR1 reads SGHRS; CDR2 reads YFSETQ. V lost 3 bases and J lost 9; bases outside the gene matches: 12. The CDR3, as DNA: TGCGCCAGCAGCTCGGGACAGTTTCTTCAAGGGCAGTACTTC. Protein product: CASSSGQFLQGQYF.

This clone was recorded a few times. This sequence joins TRBV28 and TRBJ2-4; 10 nucleotides agree with TRBD2. V was pared by 6 bases and J by 6 bases, with 5 bases of the junction left unmatched. The CDR3 is made up of 14 amino acids. Germline V lookup: CDR1 MDHEN, CDR2 SYDVKM. The CDR3 region has the DNA TGTGCCAGCAGGAGGACTAGCGGCTTAAACATTCAGTACTTC. Amino acids: CASRRTSGLNIQYF.

This clone was counted a single time. The chain carries TRBV6-5 and TRBJ1-6; maybe TRBD1 (6 bases). The CDR3 loop spans 14 amino acids. With 5 bases removed from V and 9 bases from J, the gap between germline ends came to 14 bases. The germline V gene encodes CDR1 MNHEY and CDR2 SVGAGI. The CDR3, as DNA: TGTGCCAGCAGTCCCAACAGGGTGGGTTCACCCCTCCACTTT. Its translation: CASSPNRVGSPLHF.

The V call is TRBV2, the J call TRBJ1-5, with a possible D match to TRBD1 (6 bases). Germline V gene lookup returns CDR1 SNHLY and CDR2 FYNNEI. This CDR3 is built from 13 residues. V was clipped by 5 bases and J by 3 bases, with 8 bases between them. CDR3 sequence reads: CASSRQANQPQHF. The DNA for the CDR3 is TGTGCCAGCAGTCGACAGGCCAATCAGCCCCAGCATTTT.

V usage is TRBV5-4 and J usage is TRBJ2-7, with 7 bases that match TRBD2. From germline, CDR1 is SGHNT and CDR2 YYREEE (reference sequence). This CDR3 is 14 amino acids long. Germline trimming cut 0 bases from V and 2 bases from J; bases unmatched to any gene: 2. CDR3 sequence reads: CASSLGGSPYEQYF. The CDR3, as DNA: TGTGCCAGCAGCTTGGGCGGGAGTCCCTACGAGCAGTACTTC. Complete variable domain (other parts from reference TRBV5-4 and TRBJ2-7): ETGVTQSPTHLIKTRGQQVTLRCSSQSGHNTVSWYQQALGQGPQFIFQYYREEENGRGNFPPRFSGLQFPNYSSELNVNALELDDSALYLCASSLGGSPYEQYFGPGTRLTVT.

This clone was recorded once. The rearrangement links TRBV7-2 to TRBJ2-5, with 7 bases that match TRBD1. V was pared by 1 base and J by 3 bases, with 8 bases of the junction left unmatched. Germline V gives CDR1 SGHTA, CDR2 FQGNSA. The CDR3 is made up of 16 amino acids. The CDR3 DNA sequence: TGTGCCAGCAGCTTAGTACTTACAGGGGTGGAAGAGACCCAGTACTTC. This sequence encodes CASSLVLTGVEETQYF.

The chain joins TRBV28 to TRBJ1-1; 8 bases map to TRBD1. This CDR3 has 15 residues. Trimming removed 8 bases from V and 1 base from J; junction bases left unmatched: 9. From germline, CDR1 is MDHEN and CDR2 SYDVKM. DNA of the CDR3: TGTGCCAGCGCTTCAGCAGGGGGCGAGAACACTGAAGCTTTCTTT. This gives the protein CASASAGGENTEAFF.

This sequence joins TRBV7-8 and TRBJ1-4, with 7 nucleotides matching TRBD1. The CDR3 extends over 13 amino acids. V lost 8 bases and J lost 14; bases outside the gene matches: 14. Looked up from germline, CDR1 is SGHVS and CDR2 is FQNEAQ. DNA for the CDR3: TGTGCCAGCCGGGACAGTCCTAATGAAGGTCTGTTTTTT. It yields the protein CASRDSPNEGLFF.

The chain is built from TRBV5-1 and TRBJ2-6; D gene ambiguous. Trimming pared 6 bases from V and 3 bases from J, leaving 7 bases between. CDR1 and CDR2 from the germline V gene are SGHRS and YFSETQ. The CDR3 consists of 13 residues. CDR3 amino acids: CASTPGGANVLTF. The CDR3 nucleotides are TGCGCCAGCACACCAGGTGGGGCCAACGTCCTGACTTTC.

The chain has TRBV7-9 and TRBJ2-1, with 13 nucleotides matching TRBD2. The CDR3 extends over 16 amino acids. Germline loops: CDR1 SEHNR, CDR2 FQNEAQ (reference sequence). J was trimmed by 3 bases and V by 4 bases; bases with no gene match: 3. CDR3 DNA sequence: TGTGCCAGCAGCTCCTGGACTAGCGGGAGCTACAATGAGCAGTTCTTC. Its translation: CASSSWTSGSYNEQFF.

The CDR3 sequence is CASSLGQGNEQYF. The CDR3 DNA follows: TGTGCCAGCAGCTTAGGCCAGGGGAACGAGCAGTACTTC. V and J are TRBV7-9 and TRBJ2-7; D possibly corresponds to TRBD1 (6 bases). The CDR3 extends over 13 amino acids. Germline CDR1 is SEHNR and CDR2 is FQNEAQ (reference sequence). Trimming stripped 1 base from V and 5 bases from J, with 9 bases between.